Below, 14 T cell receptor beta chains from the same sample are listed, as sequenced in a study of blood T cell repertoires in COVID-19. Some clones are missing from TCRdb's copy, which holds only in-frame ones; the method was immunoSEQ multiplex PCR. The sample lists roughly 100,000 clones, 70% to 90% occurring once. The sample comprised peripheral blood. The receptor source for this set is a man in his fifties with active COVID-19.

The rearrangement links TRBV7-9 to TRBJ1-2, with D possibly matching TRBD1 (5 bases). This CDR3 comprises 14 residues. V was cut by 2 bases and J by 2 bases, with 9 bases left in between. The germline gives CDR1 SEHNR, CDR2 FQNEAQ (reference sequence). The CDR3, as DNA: TGTGCCAGCAGCTTACGCGGGGGAAACTATGGCTACACCTTC. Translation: CASSLRGGNYGYTF.

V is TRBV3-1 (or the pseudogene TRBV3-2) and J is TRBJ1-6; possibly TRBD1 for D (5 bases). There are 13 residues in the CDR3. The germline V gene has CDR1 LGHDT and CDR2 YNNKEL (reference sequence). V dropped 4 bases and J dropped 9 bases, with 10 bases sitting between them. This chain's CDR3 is CASSPRRASPLHF. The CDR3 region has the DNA TGTGCCAGCAGCCCCCGCAGGGCTTCACCCCTCCACTTT.

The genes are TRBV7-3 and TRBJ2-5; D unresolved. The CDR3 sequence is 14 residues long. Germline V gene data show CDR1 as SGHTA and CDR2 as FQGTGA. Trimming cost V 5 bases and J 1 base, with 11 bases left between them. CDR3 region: CASSQNPGQETQYF. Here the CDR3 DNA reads TGTGCCAGCAGCCAAAATCCGGGCCAAGAGACCCAGTACTTC.

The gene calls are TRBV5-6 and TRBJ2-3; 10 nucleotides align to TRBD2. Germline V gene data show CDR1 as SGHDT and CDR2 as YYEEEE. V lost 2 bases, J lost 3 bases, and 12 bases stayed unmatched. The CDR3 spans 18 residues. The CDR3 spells CASSFLSDGSGGTDTQYF. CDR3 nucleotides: TGTGCCAGCAGCTTTCTGTCGGATGGTAGCGGGGGGACAGATACGCAGTATTTT. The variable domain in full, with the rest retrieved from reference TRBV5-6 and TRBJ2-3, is DAGVTQSPTHLIKTRGQQVTLRCSPKSGHDTVSWYQQALGQGPQFIFQYYEEEERQRGNFPDRFSGHQFPNYSSELNVNALLLGDSALYLCASSFLSDGSGGTDTQYFGPGTRLTVL.

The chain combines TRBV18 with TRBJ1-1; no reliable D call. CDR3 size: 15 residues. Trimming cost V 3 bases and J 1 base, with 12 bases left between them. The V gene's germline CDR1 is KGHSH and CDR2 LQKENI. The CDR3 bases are TGTGCCAGCTCACCCGTACAGTTGGAGAACACTGAAGCTTTCTTT. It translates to CASSPVQLENTEAFF.

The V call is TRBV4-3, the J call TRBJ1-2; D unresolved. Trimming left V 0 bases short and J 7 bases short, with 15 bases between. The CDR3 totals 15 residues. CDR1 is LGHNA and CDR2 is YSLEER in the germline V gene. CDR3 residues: CASSQDRNPGSGYTF. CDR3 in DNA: TGCGCCAGCAGCCAAGATAGAAACCCAGGCTCTGGCTACACCTTC.

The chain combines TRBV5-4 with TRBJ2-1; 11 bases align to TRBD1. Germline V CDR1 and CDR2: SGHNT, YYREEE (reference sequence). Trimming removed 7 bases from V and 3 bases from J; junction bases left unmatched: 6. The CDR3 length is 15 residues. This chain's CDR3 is CASVPGQGDYNEQFF. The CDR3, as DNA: TGTGCCAGCGTACCGGGACAGGGGGACTACAATGAGCAGTTCTTC. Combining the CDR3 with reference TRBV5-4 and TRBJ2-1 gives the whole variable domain ETGVTQSPTHLIKTRGQQVTLRCSSQSGHNTVSWYQQALGQGPQFIFQYYREEENGRGNFPPRFSGLQFPNYSSELNVNALELDDSALYLCASVPGQGDYNEQFFGPGTRLTVL.

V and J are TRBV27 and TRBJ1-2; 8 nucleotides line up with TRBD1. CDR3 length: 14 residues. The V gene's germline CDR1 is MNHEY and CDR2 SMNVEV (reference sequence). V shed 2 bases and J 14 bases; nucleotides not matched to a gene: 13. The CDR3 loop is CASSLIPGQEFLTF. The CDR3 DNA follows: TGTGCCAGCAGTTTAATACCGGGACAGGAGTTTCTAACCTTC.

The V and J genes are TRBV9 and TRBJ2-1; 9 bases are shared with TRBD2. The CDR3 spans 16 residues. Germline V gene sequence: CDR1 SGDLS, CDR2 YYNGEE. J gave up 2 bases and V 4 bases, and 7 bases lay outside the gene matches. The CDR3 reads CASSPDERGAYNEQFF. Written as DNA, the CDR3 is TGTGCCAGCAGCCCCGATGAGCGGGGGGCCTACAATGAGCAGTTCTTC.

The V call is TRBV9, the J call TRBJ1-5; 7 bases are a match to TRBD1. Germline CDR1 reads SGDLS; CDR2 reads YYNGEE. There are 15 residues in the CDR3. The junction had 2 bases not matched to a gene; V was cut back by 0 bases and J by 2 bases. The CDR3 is CASSVDGQGNQPQHF. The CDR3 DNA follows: TGTGCCAGCAGCGTAGACGGACAGGGCAATCAGCCCCAGCATTTT.

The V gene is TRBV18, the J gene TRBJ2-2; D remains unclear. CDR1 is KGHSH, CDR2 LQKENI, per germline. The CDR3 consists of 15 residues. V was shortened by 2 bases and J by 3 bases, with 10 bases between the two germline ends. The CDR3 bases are TGTGCCAGCTCACCAGTAAAACAGTACACCGGGGAGCTGTTTTTT. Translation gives CASSPVKQYTGELFF. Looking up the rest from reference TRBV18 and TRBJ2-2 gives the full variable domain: NAGVMQNPRHLVRRRGQEARLRCSPMKGHSHVYWYRQLPEEGLKFMVYLQKENIIDESGMPKERFSAEFPKEGPSILRIQQVVRGDSAAYFCASSPVKQYTGELFFGEGSRLTVL.

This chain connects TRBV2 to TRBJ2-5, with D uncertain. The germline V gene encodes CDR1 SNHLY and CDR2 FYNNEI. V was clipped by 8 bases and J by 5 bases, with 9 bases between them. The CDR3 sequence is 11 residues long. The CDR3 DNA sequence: TGTGCCAGCGCAGCAGCGGAGACCCAGTACTTC. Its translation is CASAAAETQYF.

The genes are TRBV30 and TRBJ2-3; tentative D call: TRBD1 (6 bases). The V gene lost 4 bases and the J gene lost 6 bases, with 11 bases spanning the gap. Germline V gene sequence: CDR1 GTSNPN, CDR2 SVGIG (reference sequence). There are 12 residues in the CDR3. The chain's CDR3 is CAWKGGGDTQYF. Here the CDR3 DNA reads TGTGCCTGGAAAGGGGGTGGGGATACGCAGTATTTT.

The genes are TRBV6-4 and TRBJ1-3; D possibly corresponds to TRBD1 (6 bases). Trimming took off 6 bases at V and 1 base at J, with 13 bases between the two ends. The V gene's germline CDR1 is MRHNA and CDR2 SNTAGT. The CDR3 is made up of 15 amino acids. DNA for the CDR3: TGTGCCAGCAGCTTAACAGGGTCTTCTGGAAACACCATATATTTT. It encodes CASSLTGSSGNTIYF.